This T cell receptor beta chain comes out of a study of blood T cell repertoires in COVID-19. Across the whole study: The samples span acute and convalescent COVID-19 from the United States, Italy and Spain. T cells, B-cell-depleted T cells, or PBMCs supplied cDNA or gDNA.

Authors' analysis steps: By means of reference gene primer amplification, nucleated cell counts were estimated. Only in-frame clones appear in the TCRdb table, and some are missing; sequencing was by immunoSEQ multiplex PCR. That table furnishes V, J and clone size, whereas the DNA furnished D and trimming. The profile covers 95,000 to 150,000 clones, with around 88% appearing a single time and 0.88% taken by the ten largest. V was shortened by 3 bases and J by 2 bases, with 14 bases between the two germline ends. CDR3 length equals 16 residues. Looked up from germline, CDR1 is SGDLS and CDR2 is YYNGEE.

The chain links TRBV9 to TRBJ2-2; TRBD2 might be the D (6 bases). The sample consisted of peripheral blood. This TCR was recovered from a woman in her 50s with active or convalescent COVID-19. CDR3 residues: CASSANRDFNTGELFF. In DNA, the CDR3 is TGTGCCAGCAGCGCAAACCGGGACTTTAACACCGGGGAGCTGTTTTTT.